This TCR beta chain was retrieved from a study of T cell repertoires in cytomegalovirus infection. Study context: The public TCR beta signatures pointed to both CMV infection and matching HLA type.

General study points: Summed frequency of shared TCR beta families picked out CMV carriers who also had the relevant HLA.

This clonotype was recorded at least ten times. Its antigen is not known. One entry per CDR3 protein results from TCRdb running MiXCR on the reads. The sample includes 300,000 or so distinct CDR3 sequences, around 10% seen only once; the top ten take over 2.5%. The CDR3 has 12 amino acids. Germline loops: CDR1 MNHNY, CDR2 SVGAGI (reference sequence). V lost 4 bases and J 5 bases, leaving 8 bases between the germline ends. The sequencing input was PBMCs. This chain uses TRBV6-6 with TRBJ1-1, with D uncertain. This clonotype was sampled from a human donor in good health (CMV status not recorded). Some clones in this sample may be carry-over from other donors' samples. The CDR3 DNA reads as TGTGCCAGCAGTTCCCTAAGGACTGAAGCTTTCTTT. This codes for CASSSLRTEAFF.